This TCR beta chain emerged from a study of blood T cell repertoires in COVID-19. Turning to the study itself: The United States, Italy and Spain supplied acute and convalescent COVID-19 samples. The cDNA or gDNA used as material had been derived from T cells, B-cell-depleted T cells, or PBMCs.

Original methodology: How many nucleated cells were present was estimated from reference gene primer amplification. Generated by immunoSEQ multiplex PCR, the TCRdb table keeps only in-frame clones and is missing some. The DNA was the basis for D and trimming; V, J and clone size are from that table. The table has hundreds of thousands of clones, 80% to 85% seen once. J lost 8 bases, V lost 5 bases, and 11 bases had no gene match. Germline lookup yields CDR1 MNHEY and CDR2 SMNVEV (reference sequence). CDR3 size: 15 residues. The chain uses TRBV27 and TRBJ1-2; 10 bases match TRBD1. The sequenced sample was PBMCs or T cells enriched from blood (not recorded which). This clonotype was obtained from a woman aged 40 to 50 who had recovered from COVID-19. CDR3 protein: CASSLRQGALEGYTF. The DNA of the CDR3 is TGTGCCAGCAGTCTGAGACAGGGGGCGCTAGAAGGCTACACCTTC.